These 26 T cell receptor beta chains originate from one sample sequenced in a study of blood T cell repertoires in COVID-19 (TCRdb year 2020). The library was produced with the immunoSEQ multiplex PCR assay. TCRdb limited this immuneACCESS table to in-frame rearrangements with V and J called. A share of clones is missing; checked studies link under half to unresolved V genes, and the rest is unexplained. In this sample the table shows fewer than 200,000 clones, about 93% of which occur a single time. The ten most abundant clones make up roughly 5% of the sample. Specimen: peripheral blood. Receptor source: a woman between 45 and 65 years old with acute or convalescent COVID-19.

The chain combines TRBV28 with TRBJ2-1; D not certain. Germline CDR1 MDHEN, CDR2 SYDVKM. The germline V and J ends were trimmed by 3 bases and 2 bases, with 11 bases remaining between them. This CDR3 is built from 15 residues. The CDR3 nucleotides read TGTGCCAGCAGTTTCGTCCAGTTCACCTACAATGAGCAGTTCTTC. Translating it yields CASSFVQFTYNEQFF.

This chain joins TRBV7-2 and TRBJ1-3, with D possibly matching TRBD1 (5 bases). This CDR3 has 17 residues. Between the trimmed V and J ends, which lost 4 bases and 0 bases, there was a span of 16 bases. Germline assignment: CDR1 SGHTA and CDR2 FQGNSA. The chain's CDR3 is CASSYQGKLSSGNTIYF. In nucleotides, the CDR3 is TGTGCCAGCAGCTACCAGGGAAAATTGAGCTCTGGAAACACCATATATTTT.

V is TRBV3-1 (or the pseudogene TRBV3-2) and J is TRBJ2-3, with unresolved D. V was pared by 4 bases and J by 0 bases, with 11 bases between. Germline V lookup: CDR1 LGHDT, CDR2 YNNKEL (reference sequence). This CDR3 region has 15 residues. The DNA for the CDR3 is TGTGCCAGCAGCCTCCGGGTTTATAGCACAGATACGCAGTATTTT. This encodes CASSLRVYSTDTQYF.

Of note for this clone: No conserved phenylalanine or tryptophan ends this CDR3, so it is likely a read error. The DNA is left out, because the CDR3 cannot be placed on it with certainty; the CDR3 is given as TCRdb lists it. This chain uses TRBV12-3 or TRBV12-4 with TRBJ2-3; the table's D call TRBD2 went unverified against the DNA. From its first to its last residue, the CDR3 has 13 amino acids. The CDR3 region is CASSPAPGLAVFI.

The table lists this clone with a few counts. CDR3 sequence reads: CASSFRGVEEQYF. DNA for the CDR3: TGTGCCAGCAGCTTTCGCGGGGTGGAGGAGCAGTACTTC. The rearrangement joins TRBV11-2 to TRBJ2-7; the D gene is possibly TRBD2 (6 bases). Germline assignment: CDR1 SGHAT and CDR2 FQNNGV. The CDR3 covers 13 residues. Deletions cut 3 bases from V and 7 bases from J, with 13 bases between. The variable domain in full, with the rest retrieved from reference TRBV11-2 and TRBJ2-7, is EAGVAQSPRYKIIEKRQSVAFWCNPISGHATLYWYQQILGQGPKLLIQFQNNGVVDDSQLPKDRFSAERLKGVDSTLKIQPAKLEDSAVYLCASSFRGVEEQYFGPGTRLTVT.

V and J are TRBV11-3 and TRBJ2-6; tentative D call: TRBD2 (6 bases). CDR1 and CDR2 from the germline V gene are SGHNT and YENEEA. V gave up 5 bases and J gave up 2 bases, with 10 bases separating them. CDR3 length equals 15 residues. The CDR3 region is CASSRGGPGANVLTF. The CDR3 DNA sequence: TGTGCCAGCAGCCGAGGAGGGCCTGGGGCCAACGTCCTGACTTTC.

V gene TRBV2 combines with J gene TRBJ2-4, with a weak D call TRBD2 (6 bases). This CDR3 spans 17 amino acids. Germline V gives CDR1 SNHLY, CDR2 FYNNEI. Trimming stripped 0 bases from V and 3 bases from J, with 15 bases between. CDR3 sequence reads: CASSEAGLRDVKNIQYF. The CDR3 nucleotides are TGTGCCAGCAGTGAAGCGGGTCTGCGGGATGTCAAAAACATTCAGTACTTC.

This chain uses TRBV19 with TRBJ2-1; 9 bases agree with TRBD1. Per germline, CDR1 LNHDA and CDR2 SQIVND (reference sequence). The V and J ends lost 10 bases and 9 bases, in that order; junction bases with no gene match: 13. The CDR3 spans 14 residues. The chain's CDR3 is CATRQGQGIPEQFF. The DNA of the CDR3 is TGTGCCACCAGACAAGGACAGGGGATCCCTGAGCAGTTCTTC.

The chain's CDR3 is CASSLGAETQYF. In DNA, the CDR3 is TGTGCCAGCAGCTTAGGGGCGGAGACCCAGTACTTC. This rearrangement joins TRBV7-2 to TRBJ2-5, with no clear D. This CDR3 contains 12 residues. CDR1 and CDR2 from the germline V gene are SGHTA and FQGNSA. V shed 1 base and J shed 5 bases, with 5 bases lying between them.

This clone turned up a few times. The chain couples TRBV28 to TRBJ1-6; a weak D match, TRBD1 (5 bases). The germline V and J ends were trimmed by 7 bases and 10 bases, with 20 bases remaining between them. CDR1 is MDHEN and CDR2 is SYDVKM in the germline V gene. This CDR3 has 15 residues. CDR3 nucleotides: TGTGCCAGCACTACTTTAAAGGGGCGAGGATCACCCCTCCACTTT. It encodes CASTTLKGRGSPLHF.

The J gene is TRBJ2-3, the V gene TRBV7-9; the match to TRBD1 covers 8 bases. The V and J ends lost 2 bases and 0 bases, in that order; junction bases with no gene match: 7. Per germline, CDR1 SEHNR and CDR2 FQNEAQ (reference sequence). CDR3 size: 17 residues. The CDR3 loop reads CASSLYGRTGSTDTQYF. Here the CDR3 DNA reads TGTGCCAGCAGCTTATATGGTCGGACAGGGAGCACAGATACGCAGTATTTT. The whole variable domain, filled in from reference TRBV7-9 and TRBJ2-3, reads DTGVSQNPRHKITKRGQNVTFRCDPISEHNRLYWYRQTLGQGPEFLTYFQNEAQLEKSRLLSDRFSAERPKGSFSTLEIQRTEQGDSAMYLCASSLYGRTGSTDTQYFGPGTRLTVL.

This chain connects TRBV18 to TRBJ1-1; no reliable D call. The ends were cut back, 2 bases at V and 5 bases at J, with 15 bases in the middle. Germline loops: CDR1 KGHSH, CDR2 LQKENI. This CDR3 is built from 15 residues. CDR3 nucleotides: TGTGCCAGCTCACCATCGGTGGCAGGTGGTACTGAAGCTTTCTTT. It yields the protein CASSPSVAGGTEAFF.

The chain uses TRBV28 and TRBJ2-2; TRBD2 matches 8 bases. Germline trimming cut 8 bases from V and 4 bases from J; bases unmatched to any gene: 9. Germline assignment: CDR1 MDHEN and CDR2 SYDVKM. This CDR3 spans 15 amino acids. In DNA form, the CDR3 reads TGTGCCAGCTCCGTCAGCGGGAGTATCACCGGGGAGCTGTTTTTT. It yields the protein CASSVSGSITGELFF.

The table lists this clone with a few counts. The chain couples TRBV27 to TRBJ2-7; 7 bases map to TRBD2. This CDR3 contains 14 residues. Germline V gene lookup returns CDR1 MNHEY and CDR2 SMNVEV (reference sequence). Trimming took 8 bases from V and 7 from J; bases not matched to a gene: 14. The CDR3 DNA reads TGTGCCAGCGCCCCCCTTTTGGGAGGGCGAGAGCAGTACTTC. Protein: CASAPLLGGREQYF.

CDR3 bases: TGTGCCAGCAGTTCTGGGGACCAGGGGCAGCCCCAGCATTTT. Amino acid sequence: CASSSGDQGQPQHF. J is TRBJ1-5 and V is TRBV28; possible D gene TRBD1, 6 bases. CDR1 MDHEN and CDR2 SYDVKM come from the germline V gene. The CDR3 has 14 amino acids. With 4 bases removed from V and 7 bases from J, the gap between germline ends came to 14 bases.

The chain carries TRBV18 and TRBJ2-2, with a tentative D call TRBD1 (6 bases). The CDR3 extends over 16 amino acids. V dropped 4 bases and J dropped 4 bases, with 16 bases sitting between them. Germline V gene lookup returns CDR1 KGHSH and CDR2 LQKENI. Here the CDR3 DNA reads TGTGCCAGCTCACGGGACACGCCAGCAGGCACCGGGGAGCTGTTTTTT. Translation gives CASSRDTPAGTGELFF.

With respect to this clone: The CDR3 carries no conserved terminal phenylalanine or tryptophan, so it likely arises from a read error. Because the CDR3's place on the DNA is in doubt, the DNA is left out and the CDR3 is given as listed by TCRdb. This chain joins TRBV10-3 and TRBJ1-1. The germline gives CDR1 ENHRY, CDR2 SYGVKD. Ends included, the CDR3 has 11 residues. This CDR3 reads CAISDGREGGL.

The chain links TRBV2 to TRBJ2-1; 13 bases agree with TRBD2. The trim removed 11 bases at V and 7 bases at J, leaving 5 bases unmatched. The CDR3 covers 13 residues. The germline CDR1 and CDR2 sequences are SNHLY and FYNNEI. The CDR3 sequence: CASRTSGGNEQFF. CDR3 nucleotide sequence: TGTGCCTCCCGGACTAGCGGGGGAAATGAGCAGTTCTTC.

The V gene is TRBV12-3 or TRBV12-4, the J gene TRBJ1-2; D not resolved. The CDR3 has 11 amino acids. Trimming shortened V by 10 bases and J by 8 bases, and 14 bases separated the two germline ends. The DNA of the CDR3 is TGTGCCACCCAAGGAGTTCGGGGCTACACCTTC. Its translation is CATQGVRGYTF.

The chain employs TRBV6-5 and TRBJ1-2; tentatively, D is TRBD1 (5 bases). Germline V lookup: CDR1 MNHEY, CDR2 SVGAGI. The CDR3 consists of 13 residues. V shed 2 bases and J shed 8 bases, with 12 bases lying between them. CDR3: CASSYGPGRGYTF. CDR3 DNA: TGTGCCAGCAGTTACGGTCCAGGGAGGGGCTACACCTTC.

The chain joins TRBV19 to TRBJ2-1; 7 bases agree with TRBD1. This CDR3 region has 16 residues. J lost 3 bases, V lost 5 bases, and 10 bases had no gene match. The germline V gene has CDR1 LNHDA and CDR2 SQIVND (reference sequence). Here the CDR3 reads CASSETGSNYYNEQFF. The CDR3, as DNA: TGTGCCAGTAGTGAGACAGGGTCTAACTACTACAATGAGCAGTTCTTC.

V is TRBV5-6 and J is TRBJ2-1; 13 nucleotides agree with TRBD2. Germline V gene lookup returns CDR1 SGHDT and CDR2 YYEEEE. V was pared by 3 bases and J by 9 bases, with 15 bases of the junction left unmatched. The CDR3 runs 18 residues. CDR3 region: CASSSTILTSGRASEQFF. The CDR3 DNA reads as TGTGCCAGCAGCTCTACTATCTTAACTAGCGGGAGGGCCTCTGAGCAGTTCTTC.

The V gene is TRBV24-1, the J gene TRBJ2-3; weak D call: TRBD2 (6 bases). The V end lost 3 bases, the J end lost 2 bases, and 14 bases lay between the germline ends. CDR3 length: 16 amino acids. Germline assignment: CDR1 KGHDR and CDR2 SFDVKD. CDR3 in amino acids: CATSDPAGGSTDTQYF. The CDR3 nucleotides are TGTGCCACCAGTGATCCTGCCGGGGGATCCACAGATACGCAGTATTTT.

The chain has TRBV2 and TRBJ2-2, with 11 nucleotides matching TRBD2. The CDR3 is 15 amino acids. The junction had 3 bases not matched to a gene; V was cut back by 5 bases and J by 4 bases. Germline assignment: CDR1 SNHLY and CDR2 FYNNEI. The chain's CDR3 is CASSLLAGVTGELFF. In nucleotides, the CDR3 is TGTGCCAGCAGTTTACTAGCGGGGGTCACCGGGGAGCTGTTTTTT. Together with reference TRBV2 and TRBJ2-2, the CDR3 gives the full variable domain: EPEVTQTPSHQVTQMGQEVILRCVPISNHLYFYWYRQILGQKVEFLVSFYNNEISEKSEIFDDQFSVERPDGSNFTLKIRSTKLEDSAMYFCASSLLAGVTGELFFGEGSRLTVL.

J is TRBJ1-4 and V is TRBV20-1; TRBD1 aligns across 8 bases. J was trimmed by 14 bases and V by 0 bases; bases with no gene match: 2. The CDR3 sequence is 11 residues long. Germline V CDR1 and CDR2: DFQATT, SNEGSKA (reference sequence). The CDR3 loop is CSARERTGLFF. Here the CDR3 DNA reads TGCAGTGCTAGAGAAAGGACAGGGCTGTTTTTT.

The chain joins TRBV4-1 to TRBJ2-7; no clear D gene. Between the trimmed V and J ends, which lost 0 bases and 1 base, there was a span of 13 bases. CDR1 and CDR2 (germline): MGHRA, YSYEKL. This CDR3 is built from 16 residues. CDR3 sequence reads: CASSQDYSTLSYEQYF. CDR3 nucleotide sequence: TGCGCCAGCAGCCAAGACTACAGTACCCTATCCTACGAGCAGTACTTC.